The rows below give T cell receptor beta chains drawn from one sample of a study of long-term antiretroviral therapy in people with HIV. Measured with immunoSEQ multiplex PCR; TCRdb has only the in-frame clones, and not every one. This table has about 36,000 clones, 75% to 85% appearing once. This specimen was unsorted PBMCs, taken 3.4 years after starting antiretroviral therapy. The receptors derive from a young man with HIV. Each CDR3 is given with its conserved first and last residue. D genes are given only for firm matches. Rows give clone size only sometimes, using once, few, many, or a class for an expanded clone.

d_gene,abundance,v_gene,j_gene,CDR3nt,CDR3aa
-,-,TRBV6-6,TRBJ2-1,TGTGCCAGCAGTTCCCGAAAGGAGGTGGTAAATGAGCAGTTCTTC,CASSSRKEVVNEQFF
-,-,TRBV2,TRBJ1-5,TGTGCCAGCAGTGACAGAGGACAGCCCCAGCATTTT,CASSDRGQPQHF
TRBD2,-,TRBV27,TRBJ2-7,TGTGCCAGCAGTTTACGTCTGCGGGAGTCAGGCGAGCAGTACTTC,CASSLRLRESGEQYF
TRBD1,-,TRBV28,TRBJ1-2,TGTGCCAGCAGAAGGACAGGGACTGGCTACACCTTC,CASRRTGTGYTF
-,-,TRBV9,TRBJ2-7,TGTGCCAGCAGCGTAGGAGTCCAACCCTCCTACGAGCAGTACTTC,CASSVGVQPSYEQYF
TRBD1,-,TRBV5-1,TRBJ2-6,TGCGCCAGCAGCTTGGTAGGGGCACAGGGGGGCACTGGGGCCAACGTCCTGACTTTC,CASSLVGAQGGTGANVLTF
-,once,TRBV5-1,TRBJ2-1,TGCGCCAGCAGCTTGACAACCCAGGGTCTCAATGAGCAGTTCTTC,CASSLTTQGLNEQFF
-,-,TRBV18,TRBJ2-3,TGTGCCAGCTCACCACCGACGGGAGGCACAGATACGCAGTATTTT,CASSPPTGGTDTQYF
TRBD1,-,TRBV10-2,TRBJ1-1,TGCGCCAGCGGGGACAGGTTCTCAGCTGAAGCTTTCTTT,CASGDRFSAEAFF
TRBD1,-,TRBV11-2,TRBJ1-5,TGTGCCAGCACCCATCGGGACAGGAATCAGCCCCAGCATTTT,CASTHRDRNQPQHF
-,-,TRBV11-3,TRBJ2-2,TGTGCCAGCAGCTTAGACTGGGGGGGCCGAGGCACCGGGGAGCTGTTTTTT,CASSLDWGGRGTGELFF
TRBD1,-,TRBV28,TRBJ1-5,TGTGCCAGTCTCCGTGGGACAGACAATCAGCCCCAGCATTTT,CASLRGTDNQPQHF